This TCR beta chain was identified during a study of OX40 agonist ivuxolimab in advanced cancers. For the study at large: Partial responses were achieved by three patients, of whom one had hepatocellular carcinoma and two had cutaneous melanoma.

The CDR3 loop spans 15 amino acids. V lost 1 base and J 5 bases, leaving 15 bases between the germline ends. The germline CDR1 and CDR2 sequences are SGDLS and YYNGEE. Assay: immunoSEQ multiplex PCR; the TCRdb copy retains only in-frame clones and omits some. The data show just over 90,000 clones, with 90% to 95% seen just once and roughly 2.6% held by the top ten. The gene calls are TRBV9 and TRBJ2-5, with a possible D match to TRBD2 (5 bases). The clonotype was recovered from an adult with an advanced solid tumor such as melanoma, head and neck, liver or kidney cancer. Sequencing was performed on CD4+ or CD8+ T cells sorted from blood, taken in a trial of the OX40 agonist ivuxolimab. CDR3 sequence: CASSVSGRGKETQYF. CDR3 bases: TGTGCCAGCAGCGTAAGTGGGAGAGGGAAGGAGACCCAGTACTTC.